This section outlines one TCR beta chain sequence together with its context. The data were obtained in a study of blood T cell repertoires in COVID-19. Background on the study: The cDNA or gDNA used as material had been derived from T cells, B-cell-depleted T cells, or PBMCs.

Participants' own reports of clinical history determined their cohort assignment. Cohort 3 donors counted as recovered after two negative PCRs, clearance, or resolved symptoms. The CDR3 is 14 amino acids. V lost 0 bases, J lost 4 bases, and 6 bases lay in between. From germline, CDR1 is LGHNT and CDR2 FRNRAP. As originally analysed: Amplified reference gene primers provided the basis for estimating nucleated cell counts. Repertoires were generated with immunoSEQ multiplex PCR, while TCRdb's copy carries only in-frame clones and drops some. The DNA was the basis for D and trimming; V, J and clone size are from that table. This sample has a few hundred thousand clones, with approximately 91% found just once.

The V and J genes are TRBV12-5 and TRBJ1-4; no clear D. The specimen was PBMCs or T cells enriched from blood (not recorded which). The TCR was taken from a woman aged 60-75 years who had recovered from COVID-19. CDR3 amino acids: CASGLVPNNEKLFF. Here the CDR3 DNA reads TGTGCTAGTGGTTTGGTACCTAATAATGAAAAACTGTTTTTT.